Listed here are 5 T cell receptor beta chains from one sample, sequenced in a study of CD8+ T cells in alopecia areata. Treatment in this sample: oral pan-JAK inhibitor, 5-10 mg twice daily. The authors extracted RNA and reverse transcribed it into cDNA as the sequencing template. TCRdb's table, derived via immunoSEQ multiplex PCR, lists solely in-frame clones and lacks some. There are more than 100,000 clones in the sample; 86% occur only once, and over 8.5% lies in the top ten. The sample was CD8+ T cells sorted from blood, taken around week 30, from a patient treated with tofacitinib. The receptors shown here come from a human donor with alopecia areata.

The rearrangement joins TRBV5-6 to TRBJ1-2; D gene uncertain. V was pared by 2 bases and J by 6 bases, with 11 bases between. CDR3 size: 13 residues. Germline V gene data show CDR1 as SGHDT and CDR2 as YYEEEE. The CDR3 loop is CASSFGVLNGYTF. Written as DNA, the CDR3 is TGTGCCAGCAGCTTCGGGGTTTTGAATGGCTACACCTTC.

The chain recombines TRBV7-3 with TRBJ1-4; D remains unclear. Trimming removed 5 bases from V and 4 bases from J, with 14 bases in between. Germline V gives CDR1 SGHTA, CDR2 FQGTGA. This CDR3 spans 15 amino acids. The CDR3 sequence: CASSRTDGHNEKLFF. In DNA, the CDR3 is TGTGCCAGCAGCCGCACGGACGGCCATAATGAAAAACTGTTTTTT.

Here the CDR3 reads CASRLTGVGEQFF. The CDR3 DNA follows: TGTGCCAGCAGACTCACAGGGGTAGGCGAGCAGTTCTTC. The rearrangement uses TRBV6-5 and TRBJ2-1; 7 nucleotides line up with TRBD1. The CDR3 covers 13 residues. The V and J ends lost 6 bases and 10 bases, in that order; junction bases with no gene match: 9. Germline values: CDR1 MNHEY, CDR2 SVGAGI.

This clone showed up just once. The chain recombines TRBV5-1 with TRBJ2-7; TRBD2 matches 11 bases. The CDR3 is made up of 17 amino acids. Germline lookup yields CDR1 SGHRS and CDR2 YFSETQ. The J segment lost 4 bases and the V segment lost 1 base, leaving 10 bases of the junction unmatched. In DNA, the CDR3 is TGCGCCAGCAGCTTGAATTCACTAGCGGGAGCAAAGTACGAGCAGTACTTC. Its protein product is CASSLNSLAGAKYEQYF.

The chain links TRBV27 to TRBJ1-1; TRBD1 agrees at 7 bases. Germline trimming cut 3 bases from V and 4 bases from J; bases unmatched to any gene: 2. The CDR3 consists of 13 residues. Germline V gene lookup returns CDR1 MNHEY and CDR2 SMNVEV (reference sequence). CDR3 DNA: TGTGCCAGCAGTTTGTGGGACAGCACTGAAGCTTTCTTT. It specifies CASSLWDSTEAFF.